The 22 T cell receptor beta chains below were found in one sample sequenced in a study of shared clonotypes between healthy human individuals. Method: immunoSEQ multiplex PCR; TCRdb's copy keeps in-frame clones and lacks some. The sample lists approximately 2.3 million clones; approximately 93% were seen once. The sequenced material came from naive CD4+ T cells from PBMCs. The subset was: CD45RA+ positively selected. These receptors came from a man in his late teens or twenties in good health. Some clones in this sample may be carry-over from other donors' samples.

This chain links TRBV11-2 with TRBJ1-2; D gene uncertain. V lost 3 bases and J lost 4, with 9 bases in between. This CDR3 region has 13 residues. Germline V gives CDR1 SGHAT, CDR2 FQNNGV. CDR3 sequence: CASSFVLSYGYTF. As DNA, the CDR3 is TGTGCCAGCAGCTTCGTGTTGTCCTATGGCTACACCTTC. Full variable domain (rest looked up from reference TRBV11-2 and TRBJ1-2): EAGVAQSPRYKIIEKRQSVAFWCNPISGHATLYWYQQILGQGPKLLIQFQNNGVVDDSQLPKDRFSAERLKGVDSTLKIQPAKLEDSAVYLCASSFVLSYGYTFGSGTRLTVV.

The rearrangement uses TRBV15 and TRBJ2-5; 7 bases are shared with TRBD2. The J call may be in error: the DNA end matches TRBJ2-7 better. Per germline, CDR1 LNHNV and CDR2 YYDKDF (reference sequence). The CDR3 is made up of 14 amino acids. CDR3 DNA sequence: TGTGCCACCAGCAGAGAAGGGGAGGGCTACGAGCAGTACTTC. Its translation is CATSREGEGYEQYF.

The V call is TRBV11-3, the J call TRBJ2-2; D is unclear. The V end was cut by 5 bases, the J end by 7 bases, with 8 bases between. Germline assignment: CDR1 SGHNT and CDR2 YENEEA. The CDR3 loop spans 12 amino acids. DNA for the CDR3: TGTGCCAGCAGCCGGACCGGCGGGGAGCTGTTTTTT. It encodes CASSRTGGELFF.

This chain connects TRBV9 to TRBJ2-1; D gene ambiguous. V was trimmed by 0 bases and J by 3 bases, leaving 10 bases between them. The CDR3 covers 15 residues. The germline gives CDR1 SGDLS, CDR2 YYNGEE. The CDR3 DNA is TGTGCCAGCAGCGTAGCGGCAGTAAACTACAATGAGCAGTTCTTC. Its protein is CASSVAAVNYNEQFF.

The gene calls are TRBV6-5 and TRBJ2-7; D is undetermined. Trimming removed 6 bases from V and 0 bases from J, with 15 bases in between. CDR1 MNHEY and CDR2 SVGAGI come from the germline V gene. This CDR3 has 15 residues. The CDR3 DNA follows: TGTGCCAGCAGCCGAACTGACGGGCGCTCCTACGAGCAGTACTTC. It codes for CASSRTDGRSYEQYF.

V is TRBV6-4 and J is TRBJ1-2; D remains ambiguous. Trimming took off 8 bases at V and 6 bases at J, with 19 bases between the two ends. The CDR3 is 14 amino acids. From germline, CDR1 is MRHNA and CDR2 SNTAGT. In nucleotides, the CDR3 is TGTGCCAGCCGAGATCCGGGCAGACAAGATGGCTACACCTTC. Its translation is CASRDPGRQDGYTF.

V gene TRBV9 combines with J gene TRBJ2-1, with TRBD1 identical over 9 bases. Germline CDR1 is SGDLS and CDR2 is YYNGEE. Losses at the gene ends were 3 bases for V and 10 bases for J; bases not matched to a gene: 8. The CDR3 covers 14 residues. The CDR3 DNA reads TGTGCCAGCAGCGGACCAAGACAGGGGGGCGAGCAGTTCTTC. This gives the protein CASSGPRQGGEQFF.

The rearrangement joins TRBV7-2 to TRBJ1-2; D is possibly TRBD1 (6 bases). Deletions cut 1 base from V and 7 bases from J, with 13 bases between. The CDR3 is made up of 14 amino acids. The V gene's germline CDR1 is SGHTA and CDR2 FQGNSA. The CDR3 region is CASSLEQGISGYTF. The DNA for the CDR3 is TGTGCCAGCAGCTTAGAACAGGGAATCTCTGGCTACACCTTC. The entire variable domain, with the rest obtained from reference TRBV7-2 and TRBJ1-2, is as follows: GAGVSQSPSNKVTEKGKDVELRCDPISGHTALYWYRQSLGQGLEFLIYFQGNSAPDKSGLPSDRFSAERTGGSVSTLTIQRTQQEDSAVYLCASSLEQGISGYTFGSGTRLTVV.

The rearrangement joins TRBV28 to TRBJ1-2; maybe TRBD1 (6 bases). CDR1 and CDR2 (germline): MDHEN, SYDVKM. The V end was cut by 5 bases, the J end by 8 bases, with 24 bases between. The CDR3 spans 16 residues. The CDR3 is CASSGYGRVSGQGYTF. DNA of the CDR3: TGTGCCAGCAGTGGATACGGACGCGTATCCGGACAGGGCTACACCTTC.

CDR3 in amino acids: CASSPYFIRGWVDNQPQHF. Here the CDR3 DNA reads TGCGCCAGCAGTCCATATTTCATCCGAGGGTGGGTGGATAATCAGCCCCAGCATTTT. The chain is built from TRBV23-1 and TRBJ1-5, with no clear D. TRBV23-1 is flagged as an ORF with uncertain function. Trimming shortened V by 4 bases and J by 4 bases, and 26 bases separated the two germline ends. The CDR3 length is 19 residues.

This chain connects TRBV29-1 to TRBJ2-5, with 7 bases that match TRBD2. With V trimmed by 5 bases and J by 3 bases, 3 bases remained unmatched. CDR3 size: 12 residues. The germline gives CDR1 SQVTM, CDR2 ANQGSEA. The CDR3 DNA follows: TGCAGCGTTTCCCGGGGGGAAGAGACCCAGTACTTC. This gives the protein CSVSRGEETQYF.

The chain uses TRBV21-1 and TRBJ1-1; TRBD1, as called in the table, went unchecked against the DNA. TRBV21-1 has pseudogene status. The CDR3 runs to 17 residues. The CDR3 DNA is TGTGCCAGCAGCAAAGCTTCCGGGACAGTCATGAACACTGAAGCTTTCTTT. Translated: CASSKASGTVMNTEAFF.

The V and J genes are TRBV7-3 and TRBJ1-2; a possible D gene is TRBD1 (5 bases). Deletions cut 1 base from V and 6 bases from J, with 9 bases between. The CDR3 totals 13 residues. Germline lookup yields CDR1 SGHTA and CDR2 FQGTGA. The chain's CDR3 is CASSLRVRDGYTF. The CDR3 nucleotides are TGTGCCAGCAGCTTAAGGGTCAGGGATGGCTACACCTTC.

The V call is TRBV7-2, the J call TRBJ1-4; D gene ambiguous. The CDR3 totals 15 residues. The ends were cut back, 4 bases at V and 7 bases at J, with 16 bases in the middle. Germline CDR1 SGHTA, CDR2 FQGNSA. This chain's CDR3 is CASSSFALTGEKLFF. DNA for the CDR3: TGTGCCAGCAGCTCCTTCGCCCTTACGGGTGAAAAACTGTTTTTT. Variable domain in full (rest from reference TRBV7-2 and TRBJ1-4): GAGVSQSPSNKVTEKGKDVELRCDPISGHTALYWYRQSLGQGLEFLIYFQGNSAPDKSGLPSDRFSAERTGGSVSTLTIQRTQQEDSAVYLCASSSFALTGEKLFFGSGTQLSVL.

As to this clone: Within the sample, other DNA sequences also encode this same CDR3. The chain links TRBV9 to TRBJ1-4; D remains unclear. Germline V gene sequence: CDR1 SGDLS, CDR2 YYNGEE. Trimming cost V 0 bases and J 3 bases, with 9 bases left between them. The CDR3 totals 15 residues. CDR3 sequence reads: CASSVGGSANEKLFF. Here the CDR3 DNA reads TGTGCCAGCAGCGTAGGCGGGAGCGCTAATGAAAAACTGTTTTTT.

This chain connects TRBV27 to TRBJ1-1, with 10 bases fitting TRBD1. This CDR3 comprises 15 residues. In germline, CDR1 is MNHEY, CDR2 SMNVEV (reference sequence). V lost 3 bases and J lost 7; bases outside the gene matches: 8. CDR3 residues: CASSFRDRGRSEAFF. The CDR3 nucleotides are TGTGCCAGCAGTTTTAGGGACAGGGGTCGAAGTGAAGCTTTCTTT.

This clone was counted between two and nine times. Lacking the conserved final phenylalanine or tryptophan, this CDR3 likely reflects a read error. The limits of the CDR3 on the DNA are not certain, so only TCRdb's listed CDR3 is given. This rearrangement joins TRBV18 to TRBJ1-4. The CDR3 extends over 11 residues, inclusive of both ends. Germline V lookup: CDR1 KGHSH, CDR2 LQKENI. The CDR3 loop reads CASSPPGGRLT.

This clone was observed once. The V gene is TRBV5-4, the J gene TRBJ2-5; weak D call: TRBD2 (5 bases). The CDR3 is 13 amino acids. Trimming left V 4 bases short and J 4 bases short, with 11 bases between. Germline V gene lookup returns CDR1 SGHNT and CDR2 YYREEE (reference sequence). The CDR3 loop is CASSRADRETQYF. For the CDR3, the DNA is TGTGCCAGCAGCCGAGCGGATCGAGAGACCCAGTACTTC.

In its sample, this clone was seen once. The identical CDR3 is also encoded by other nucleotide sequences in the sample. This CDR3 reads CASSLALNYGYTF. CDR3 DNA: TGTGCCAGCAGCTTAGCTCTTAACTATGGCTACACCTTC. V gene TRBV7-9 combines with J gene TRBJ1-2; D not resolved. There are 13 residues in the CDR3. V was clipped by 0 bases and J by 1 base, with 3 bases between them. Germline CDR1 is SEHNR and CDR2 is FQNEAQ (reference sequence).

V gene TRBV4-2 combines with J gene TRBJ2-7; TRBD1 matches at 11 bases. CDR1 is LGHNA, CDR2 YNFKEQ, per germline. V lost 1 base, J lost 3 bases, and 5 bases stayed unmatched. The CDR3 loop spans 16 amino acids. For the CDR3, the DNA is TGTGCCAGCAGCCAAGCCTCGGGACAGGGGGTCTACGAGCAGTACTTC. Amino acid sequence: CASSQASGQGVYEQYF.

V gene TRBV9 combines with J gene TRBJ1-3; D may be TRBD1 (6 bases). Germline lookup yields CDR1 SGDLS and CDR2 YYNGEE. The CDR3 covers 14 residues. V was pared by 2 bases and J by 4 bases, with 10 bases between. The CDR3 sequence: CASSVRTAGNTIYF. In DNA form, the CDR3 reads TGTGCCAGCAGCGTTAGGACAGCCGGAAACACCATATATTTT.

J is TRBJ1-2 and V is TRBV27; D may be TRBD1 (5 bases). Germline V gene data show CDR1 as MNHEY and CDR2 as SMNVEV (reference sequence). This CDR3 has 14 residues. The V end lost 5 bases, the J end lost 0 bases, and 10 bases lay between the germline ends. The CDR3 region is CASSPREANYGYTF. CDR3 nucleotide sequence: TGTGCCAGCAGTCCCAGGGAGGCTAACTATGGCTACACCTTC.